This T cell receptor beta chain is drawn from a study of T cell responses to AZD1222 COVID-19 vaccine. The study's findings and limits: Seropositive at baseline were only a handful of AZD1222 recipients. An increase in Spike-specific TCR breadth and depth was observed after two AZD1222 doses.

On this clone itself: Its specificity is not known.

Second-dose groups at about 4 or about 12 weeks were pooled. Only in-frame clones appear in the TCRdb table, and some are missing; sequencing was by immunoSEQ multiplex PCR. The table has 150,000 to 160,000 clones, about 87% seen once. With 8 bases removed from V and 6 bases from J, the gap between germline ends came to 12 bases. CDR3 length: 12 residues. Sequencing used peripheral blood, obtained 28 days after the second AZD1222 dose. The rearrangement uses TRBV12-3 or TRBV12-4 and TRBJ2-3; the D call may be TRBD1 or TRBD2 (5 bases each). The source of this sequence is an adult who received the AZD1222 COVID-19 vaccine. The CDR3 DNA sequence: TGTGCCAGCGAAAGCTGGGGGGATACGCAGTATTTT. This encodes CASESWGDTQYF.